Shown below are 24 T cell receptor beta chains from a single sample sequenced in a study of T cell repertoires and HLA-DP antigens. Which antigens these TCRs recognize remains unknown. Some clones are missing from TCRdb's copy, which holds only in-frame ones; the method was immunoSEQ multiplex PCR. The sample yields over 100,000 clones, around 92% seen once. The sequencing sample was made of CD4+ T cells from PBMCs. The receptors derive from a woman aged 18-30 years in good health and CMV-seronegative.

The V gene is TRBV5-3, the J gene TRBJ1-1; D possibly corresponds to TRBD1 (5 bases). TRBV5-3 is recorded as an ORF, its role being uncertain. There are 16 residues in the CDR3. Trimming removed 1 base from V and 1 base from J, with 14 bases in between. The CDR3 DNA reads TGTGCCAGAAGCTTGTTCAGGGCTTGTCGGAACACTGAAGCTTTCTTT. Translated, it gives CARSLFRACRNTEAFF.

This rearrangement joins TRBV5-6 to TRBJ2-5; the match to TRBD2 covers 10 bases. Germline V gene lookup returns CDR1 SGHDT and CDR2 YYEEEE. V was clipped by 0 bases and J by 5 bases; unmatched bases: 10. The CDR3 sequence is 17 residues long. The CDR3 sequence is CASSLALVAGGKETQYF. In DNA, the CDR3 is TGTGCCAGCAGCTTGGCCTTGGTAGCGGGAGGTAAGGAGACCCAGTACTTC.

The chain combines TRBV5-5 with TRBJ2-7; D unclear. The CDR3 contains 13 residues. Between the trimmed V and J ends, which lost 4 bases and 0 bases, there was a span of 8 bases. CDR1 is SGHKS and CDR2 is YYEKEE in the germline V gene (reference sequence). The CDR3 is CASSPANSYEQYV. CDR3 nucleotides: TGTGCCAGCAGCCCTGCCAACTCCTACGAGCAGTACGTC.

CDR3 sequence (DNA): TGCGCCAGCAGCAAAGTTATAGGGGGATCCTACAATGAGCAGTTCTTC. Translated: CASSKVIGGSYNEQFF. V is TRBV5-1 and J is TRBJ2-1; D perhaps matches TRBD1 (6 bases). V was trimmed by 4 bases and J by 1 base, leaving 15 bases between them. CDR1 and CDR2 (germline): SGHRS, YFSETQ. The CDR3 totals 16 residues.

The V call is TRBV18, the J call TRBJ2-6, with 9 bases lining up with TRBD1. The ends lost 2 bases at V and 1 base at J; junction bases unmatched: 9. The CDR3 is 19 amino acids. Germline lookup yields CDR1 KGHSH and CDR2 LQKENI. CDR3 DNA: TGTGCCAGCTCACCAATTCGTAGACAGGGGGGATCTGGGGCCAACGTCCTGACTTTC. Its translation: CASSPIRRQGGSGANVLTF.

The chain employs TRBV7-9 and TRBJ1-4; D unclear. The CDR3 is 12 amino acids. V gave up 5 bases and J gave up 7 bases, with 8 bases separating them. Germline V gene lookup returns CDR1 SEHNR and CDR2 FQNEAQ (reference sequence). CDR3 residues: CASSLRTEKLFF. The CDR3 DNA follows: TGTGCCAGCAGCCTTAGGACTGAAAAACTGTTTTTT. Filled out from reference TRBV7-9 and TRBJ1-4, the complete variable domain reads DTGVSQNPRHKITKRGQNVTFRCDPISEHNRLYWYRQTLGQGPEFLTYFQNEAQLEKSRLLSDRFSAERPKGSFSTLEIQRTEQGDSAMYLCASSLRTEKLFFGSGTQLSVL.

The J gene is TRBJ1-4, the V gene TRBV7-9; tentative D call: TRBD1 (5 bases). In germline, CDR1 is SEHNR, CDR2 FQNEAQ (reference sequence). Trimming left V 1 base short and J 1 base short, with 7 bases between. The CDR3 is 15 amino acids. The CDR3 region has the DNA TGTGCCAGCAGCTTAGGAGGGGTAACTAATGAAAAACTGTTTTTT. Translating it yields CASSLGGVTNEKLFF.

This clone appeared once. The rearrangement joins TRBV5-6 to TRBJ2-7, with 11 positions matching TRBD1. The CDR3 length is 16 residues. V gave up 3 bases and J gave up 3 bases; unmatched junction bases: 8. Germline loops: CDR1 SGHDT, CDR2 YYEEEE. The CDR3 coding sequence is TGTGCCAGCAGCTCAGGCGGGACAGGGGGAATCTACGAGCAGTACTTC. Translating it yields CASSSGGTGGIYEQYF.

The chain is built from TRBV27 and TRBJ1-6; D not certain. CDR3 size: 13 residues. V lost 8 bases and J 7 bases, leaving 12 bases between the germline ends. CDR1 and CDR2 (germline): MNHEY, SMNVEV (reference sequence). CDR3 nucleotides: TGTGCCAGCCGCCCGGAGCCCAATTCACCCCTCCACTTT. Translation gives CASRPEPNSPLHF.

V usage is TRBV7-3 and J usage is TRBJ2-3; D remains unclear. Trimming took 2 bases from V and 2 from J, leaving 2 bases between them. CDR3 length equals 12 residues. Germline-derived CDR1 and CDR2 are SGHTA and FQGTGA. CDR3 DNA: TGTGCCAGCAGCTTACCCACAGATACGCAGTATTTT. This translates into CASSLPTDTQYF.

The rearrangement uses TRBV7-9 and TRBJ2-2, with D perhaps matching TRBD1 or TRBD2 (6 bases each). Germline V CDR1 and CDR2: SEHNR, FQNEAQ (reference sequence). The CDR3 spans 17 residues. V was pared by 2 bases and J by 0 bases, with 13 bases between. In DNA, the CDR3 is TGTGCCAGCAGCTTATTGGGGGGCAAATCGAACACCGGGGAGCTGTTTTTT. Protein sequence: CASSLLGGKSNTGELFF.

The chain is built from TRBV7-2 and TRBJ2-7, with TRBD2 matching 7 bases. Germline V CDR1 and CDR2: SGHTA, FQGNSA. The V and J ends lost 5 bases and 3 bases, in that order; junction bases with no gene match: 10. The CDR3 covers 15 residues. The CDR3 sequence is CASSKTSTANYEQYF. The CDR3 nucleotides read TGTGCCAGCAGCAAGACTAGCACCGCTAACTACGAGCAGTACTTC.

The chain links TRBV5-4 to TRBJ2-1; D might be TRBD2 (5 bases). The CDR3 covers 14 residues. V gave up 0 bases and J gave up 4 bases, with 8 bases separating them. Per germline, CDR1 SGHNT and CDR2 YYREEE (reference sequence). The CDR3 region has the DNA TGTGCCAGCAGCTTGGTTGGGAGTTACAATGAGCAGTTCTTC. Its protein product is CASSLVGSYNEQFF.

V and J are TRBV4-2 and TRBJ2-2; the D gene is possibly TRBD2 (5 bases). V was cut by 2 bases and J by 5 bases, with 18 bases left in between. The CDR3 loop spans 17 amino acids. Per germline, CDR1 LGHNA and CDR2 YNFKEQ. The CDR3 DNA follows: TGTGCCAGCAGCCAATTTCATGGCCGATGGGAGACCGGGGAGCTGTTTTTT. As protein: CASSQFHGRWETGELFF.

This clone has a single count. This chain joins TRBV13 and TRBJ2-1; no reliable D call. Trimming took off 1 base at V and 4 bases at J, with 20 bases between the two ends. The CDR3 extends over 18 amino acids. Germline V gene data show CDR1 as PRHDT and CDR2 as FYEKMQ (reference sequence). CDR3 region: CASSLVQPKRSIYNEQFF. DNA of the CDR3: TGTGCCAGCAGCTTAGTTCAACCCAAGAGATCGATTTACAATGAGCAGTTCTTC.

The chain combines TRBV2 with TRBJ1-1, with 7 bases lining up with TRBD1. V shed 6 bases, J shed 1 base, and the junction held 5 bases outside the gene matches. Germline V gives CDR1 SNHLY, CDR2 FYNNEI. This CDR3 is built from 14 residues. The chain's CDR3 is CASRRTGSNTEAFF. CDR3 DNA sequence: TGTGCCAGCAGACGGACAGGTTCGAACACTGAAGCTTTCTTT.

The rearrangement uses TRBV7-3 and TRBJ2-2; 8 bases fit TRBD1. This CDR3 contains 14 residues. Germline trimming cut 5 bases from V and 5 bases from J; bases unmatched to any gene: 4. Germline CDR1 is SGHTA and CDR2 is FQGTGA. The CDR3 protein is CASSQQGATGELFF. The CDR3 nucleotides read TGTGCCAGCAGCCAGCAGGGGGCTACCGGGGAGCTGTTTTTT.

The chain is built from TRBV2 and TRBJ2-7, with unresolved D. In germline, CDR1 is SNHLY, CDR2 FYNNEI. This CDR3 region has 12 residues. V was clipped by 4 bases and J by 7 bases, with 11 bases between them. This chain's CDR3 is CASSGLGWEQYF. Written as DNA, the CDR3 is TGTGCCAGCAGTGGTTTGGGGTGGGAGCAGTACTTC.

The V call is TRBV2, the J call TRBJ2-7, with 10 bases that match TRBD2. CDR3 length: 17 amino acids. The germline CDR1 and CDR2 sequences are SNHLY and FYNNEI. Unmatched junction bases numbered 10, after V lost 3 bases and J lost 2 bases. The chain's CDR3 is CASSDISGRWGTYEQYF. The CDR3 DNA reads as TGTGCCAGCAGTGATATTAGCGGGAGGTGGGGAACCTACGAGCAGTACTTC.

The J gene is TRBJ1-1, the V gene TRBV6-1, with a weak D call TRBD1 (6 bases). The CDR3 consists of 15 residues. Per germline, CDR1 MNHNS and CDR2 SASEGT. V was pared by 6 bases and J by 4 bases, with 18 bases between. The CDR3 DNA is TGTGCCAGCAGCTGGGGGGGGCGTGTGAGCACTGAAGCTTTCTTT. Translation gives CASSWGGRVSTEAFF.

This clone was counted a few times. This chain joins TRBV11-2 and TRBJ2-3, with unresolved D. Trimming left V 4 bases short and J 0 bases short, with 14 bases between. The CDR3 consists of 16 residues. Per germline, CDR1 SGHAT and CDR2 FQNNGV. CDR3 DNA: TGTGCCAGCAGCTCACGAGGCAGCTCTAGCACAGATACGCAGTATTTT. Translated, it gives CASSSRGSSSTDTQYF.

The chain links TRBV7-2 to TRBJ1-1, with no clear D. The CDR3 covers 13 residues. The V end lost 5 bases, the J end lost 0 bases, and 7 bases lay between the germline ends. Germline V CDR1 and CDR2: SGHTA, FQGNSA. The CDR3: CASSDGVNTEAFF. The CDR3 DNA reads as TGTGCCAGCAGCGATGGAGTGAACACTGAAGCTTTCTTT.

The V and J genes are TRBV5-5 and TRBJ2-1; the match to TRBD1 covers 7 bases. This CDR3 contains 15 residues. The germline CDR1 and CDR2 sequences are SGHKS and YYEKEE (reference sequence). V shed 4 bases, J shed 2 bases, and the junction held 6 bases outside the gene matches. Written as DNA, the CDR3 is TGTGCCAGCAGCCCATGGGACAGAACCTACAATGAGCAGTTCTTC. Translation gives CASSPWDRTYNEQFF.

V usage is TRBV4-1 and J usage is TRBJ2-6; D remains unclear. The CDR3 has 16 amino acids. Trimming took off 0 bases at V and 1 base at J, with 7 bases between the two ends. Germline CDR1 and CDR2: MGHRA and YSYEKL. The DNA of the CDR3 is TGCGCCAGCAGCCAAGATTTAGTATCTGGGGCCAACGTCCTGACTTTC. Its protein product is CASSQDLVSGANVLTF.